This T cell receptor beta chain was identified in a study of beta chain features in type 1 diabetes. As to this clone: Its antigen is unknown.

Post-sort purity exceeded 95% for all sorted populations. As every portion of the isolated RNA was reverse transcribed, the sequencing read expressed TCRB transcripts. Generated by immunoSEQ multiplex PCR, the TCRdb table keeps only in-frame clones and is missing some. The sample carries over 500,000 clones, roughly a sixth recorded once. Whole-study results and caveats: Naive, central memory and Treg TCRB repertoires appeared more alike in patients than in healthy donors.

The sequence came from a young man in good health. The sequencing sample was made of naive CD4+ T cells from blood.

CDR3 DNA: TGCGCCAGCAGCCGGGCAGGCTCTGGAAACACCATATATTTT. The encoded protein is CASSRAGSGNTIYF. The gene calls are TRBV4-3 and TRBJ1-3; D remains unclear. The V gene lost 4 bases and the J gene lost 0 bases, with 7 bases spanning the gap. CDR3 size: 14 residues. Germline values: CDR1 LGHNA, CDR2 YSLEER.